This is a list of T cell receptor beta chains from one sample in a study of OX40 agonist ivuxolimab in advanced cancers. Produced via immunoSEQ multiplex PCR; TCRdb's table is partial and in-frame only. The sample holds 30,000 to 45,000 clones, approximately 90% seen once. The input for sequencing was CD4+ or CD8+ T cells sorted from blood, taken in a trial of the OX40 agonist ivuxolimab. All receptors come from an adult with an advanced solid tumor such as melanoma, head and neck, liver or kidney cancer. Each CDR3 is given with its conserved first and last residue. A D gene is named only where the DNA matches it firmly. The listing skips clone size in some rows; elsewhere it reads once, few, many or a size class.

TRBV6-6,.,TRBJ2-3,.,CASSRELGSTDTQYF,TGTGCCAGCAGCCGGGAGTTGGGGAGCACAGATACGCAGTATTTT
TRBV7-9,TRBD2,TRBJ2-3,.,CASSVGTDLAGRGDTQYF,TGTGCCAGCAGCGTAGGGACCGATCTAGCGGGAAGGGGGGATACGCAGTATTTT
TRBV30,.,TRBJ2-1,.,CAWSLGSNEQFF,TGTGCCTGGAGCCTAGGGTCGAATGAGCAGTTCTTC
TRBV7-9,TRBD2,TRBJ2-1,.,CASRLAGPYNEQFF,TGTGCCAGCCGACTAGCGGGACCCTACAATGAGCAGTTCTTC
TRBV30,TRBD1,TRBJ1-2,.,CAGGTAYGYTF,TGTGCCGGGGGGACAGCCTATGGCTACACCTTC
TRBV13,.,TRBJ1-3,few,CASSLWGAMGNTIYF,TGTGCCAGCAGCTTATGGGGGGCCATGGGAAACACCATATATTTT
TRBV28,.,TRBJ2-7,.,CASSLIFGQSGVEQYF,TGTGCCAGCAGTTTAATTTTCGGACAGAGTGGGGTCGAGCAGTACTTC
TRBV6-6,TRBD1,TRBJ2-3,.,CASSPNRGDTQYF,TGTGCCAGCAGTCCTAACAGGGGGGATACGCAGTATTTT
TRBV13,.,TRBJ2-3,.,CASSLRRVTDTQYF,TGTGCCAGCAGCTTAAGAAGAGTCACAGATACGCAGTATTTT
TRBV28,.,TRBJ1-2,few,CASTRGAGYANYGYTF,TGTGCCAGCACCAGAGGGGCAGGGTACGCCAACTATGGCTACACCTTC
TRBV19,.,TRBJ1-1,.,CASSISWAEAFF,TGTGCCAGTAGTATCAGTTGGGCTGAAGCTTTCTTT
TRBV7-3,TRBD1,TRBJ2-5,.,CASSRTGGQETQYF,TGTGCCAGCAGCCGGACAGGGGGGCAAGAGACCCAGTACTTC
TRBV4-1,TRBD1,TRBJ2-3,.,CASSQVTGGLDTQYF,TGCGCCAGCAGCCAAGTCACAGGGGGCCTCGATACGCAGTATTTT
TRBV11-2,.,TRBJ2-7,.,CASSLRGYEQYF,TGTGCCAGCAGCTTAAGGGGCTACGAGCAGTACTTC
TRBV27,TRBD2,TRBJ2-7,.,CASSPWTSGSYEQYF,TGTGCCAGCAGTCCTTGGACTAGCGGGAGCTACGAGCAGTACTTC
TRBV27,.,TRBJ1-5,.,CASSLGSNQPQHF,TGTGCCAGCAGTTTGGGGAGCAATCAGCCCCAGCATTTT
TRBV2,TRBD1,TRBJ1-4,.,CASSERDRREKLFF,TGTGCCAGCAGTGAAAGGGACAGGCGAGAAAAACTGTTTTTT
TRBV7-3,TRBD2,TRBJ2-7,.,CANRGTSGRYEQYF,TGTGCCAACCGGGGGACTAGCGGGAGATACGAGCAGTACTTC
TRBV5-5,.,TRBJ2-3,.,CASSLKPGFPDTQYF,TGTGCCAGCAGCTTAAAACCAGGGTTTCCAGATACGCAGTATTTT
TRBV20-1,.,TRBJ2-7,.,CSAPSSYEQYF,TGCAGTGCTCCCAGCTCCTACGAGCAGTACTTC
TRBV4-1,.,TRBJ2-1,.,CASREVGGTSSYNEQFF,TGCGCCAGCAGGGAAGTTGGGGGGACGAGCTCCTACAATGAGCAGTTCTTC
TRBV19,.,TRBJ2-5,.,CASSIIGGIQETQYF,TGTGCCAGTAGTATCATTGGGGGAATCCAAGAGACCCAGTACTTC
TRBV6-5,.,TRBJ2-1,.,CASRQYNEQFF,TGTGCCAGCCGCCAATACAATGAGCAGTTCTTC
TRBV7-8,.,TRBJ1-2,.,CASSPMGGNGYTF,TGTGCCAGCAGCCCAATGGGTGGGAACGGCTACACCTTC
TRBV9,.,TRBJ1-2,once,CASSALGRGGYGYTF,TGTGCCAGCAGCGCCTTAGGTAGAGGGGGATATGGCTACACCTTC
TRBV19,TRBD1,TRBJ1-1,.,CASSWTGKTEAFF,TGTGCCAGTAGTTGGACAGGGAAGACTGAAGCTTTCTTT
TRBV28,.,TRBJ2-7,.,CASSTYRVYEQYF,TGTGCCAGCAGTACTTACAGGGTATACGAGCAGTACTTC
TRBV6-5,.,TRBJ1-3,.,CASSYLAAGNTIYF,TGTGCCAGCAGTTACTTGGCTGCCGGAAACACCATATATTTT
TRBV7-8,.,TRBJ2-4,.,CASSDYRGLAKNIQYF,TGTGCCAGCAGCGACTACAGGGGACTAGCCAAAAACATTCAGTACTTC
TRBV2,TRBD1,TRBJ1-5,once,CASSVGTGGNQPQHF,TGTGCCAGCAGTGTAGGGACAGGGGGGAATCAGCCCCAGCATTTT
TRBV29-1,TRBD2,TRBJ2-3,.,CSVSAGLVINMIPDTQYF,TGCAGCGTTAGCGCGGGACTAGTAATCAATATGATTCCAGATACGCAGTATTTT
TRBV9,.,TRBJ2-6,.,CASSVVGDGANVLTF,TGTGCCAGCAGCGTAGTAGGGGATGGGGCCAACGTCCTGACTTTC
TRBV29-1,TRBD2,TRBJ2-5,.,CSFGTSGTRGETQYF,TGCAGCTTCGGGACTAGCGGTACCCGAGGGGAGACCCAGTACTTC
TRBV7-3,.,TRBJ1-1,.,CASSPPVEAFF,TGTGCCAGCAGCCCGCCCGTTGAAGCTTTCTTT
TRBV27,.,TRBJ2-2,.,CASSRYGELFF,TGTGCCAGCAGTAGATATGGGGAGCTGTTTTTT
TRBV28,TRBD1,TRBJ2-7,once,CASSGTGPYEQYF,TGTGCCAGCAGTGGGACAGGACCCTACGAGCAGTACTTC
TRBV28,TRBD1,TRBJ1-5,.,CASTRGQGVNQPQHF,TGTGCCAGCACGAGAGGACAGGGGGTCAATCAGCCCCAGCATTTT
TRBV6-5,.,TRBJ2-7,once,CASSYGDGEQYF,TGTGCCAGCAGTTACGGGGACGGAGAGCAGTACTTC
TRBV30,.,TRBJ1-3,.,CAWRGDGNTIYF,TGTGCCTGGAGGGGGGACGGAAACACCATATATTTT
TRBV7-3,.,TRBJ2-5,few,CASTQPGRDRETQYF,TGTGCCAGCACCCAACCGGGCAGGGACCGGGAGACCCAGTACTTC
TRBV28,.,TRBJ2-5,.,CASSPLRAAETQYF,TGTGCCAGCAGTCCCCTCAGGGCGGCGGAGACCCAGTACTTC
TRBV28,.,TRBJ2-1,once,CASSLGVYNEQFF,TGTGCCAGCAGTTTAGGGGTCTACAATGAGCAGTTCTTC
TRBV7-9,.,TRBJ2-3,.,CASSFGPLGADTQYF,TGTGCCAGCAGCTTCGGGCCCTTGGGTGCAGATACGCAGTATTTT
TRBV9,TRBD2,TRBJ2-1,.,CASSSSGVSYNEQFF,TGTGCCAGCAGTTCTAGCGGGGTATCCTACAATGAGCAGTTCTTC
TRBV6-5,.,TRBJ2-7,.,CASHGVFYEQYF,TGTGCCAGCCATGGGGTTTTCTACGAGCAGTACTTC
TRBV10-2,.,TRBJ1-5,.,CASRAGGSNQPQHF,TGCGCCAGCAGGGCCGGGGGTAGCAATCAGCCCCAGCATTTT
TRBV19,.,TRBJ2-3,.,CASRFGAGDTQYF,TGTGCCAGCCGGTTCGGGGCGGGGGATACGCAGTATTTT
TRBV5-1,TRBD1,TRBJ2-7,.,CASSLGQGDYEQYF,TGCGCCAGCAGCTTGGGACAGGGTGACTACGAGCAGTACTTC
TRBV19,TRBD2,TRBJ2-1,.,CASTWGAGGYNEQFF,TGTGCCAGTACCTGGGGCGCGGGAGGCTACAATGAGCAGTTCTTC
TRBV6-5,.,TRBJ2-2,.,CASSYRPAGYTGELFF,TGTGCCAGCAGTTACCGGCCCGCGGGATATACCGGGGAGCTGTTTTTT
TRBV4-1,.,TRBJ2-6,.,CASSQPVSGAGANVLTF,TGCGCCAGCAGCCAACCCGTCTCAGGGGCTGGGGCCAACGTCCTGACTTTC
TRBV11-2,TRBD1,TRBJ2-5,.,CASSFWPGTGETQYF,TGTGCCAGCAGCTTTTGGCCAGGGACAGGGGAGACCCAGTACTTC
TRBV7-3,TRBD2,TRBJ2-5,.,CASSLLAGGAETQYF,TGTGCCAGCAGCTTACTAGCGGGGGGGGCAGAGACCCAGTACTTC
TRBV7-9,.,TRBJ2-7,.,CASSHRYSSSYEQYF,TGTGCCAGCAGCCACCGCTATTCCAGCTCCTACGAGCAGTACTTC